Following are 20 T cell receptor beta chains from one sample sequenced in a study of regulatory T cells in long-lasting Graves disease. Documented time point: persistent/refractory GD, antithyroid drugs over 5 years with positive TRAb. There was RNA extracted from PBMCs, and the TCR library was made from it. Researchers made TCR beta libraries by using iRepertoire HTBI primers and running Arm-PCR on CDR3 regions. TCRdb fed the multiplex PCR reads into MiXCR, producing one record per CDR3 protein. The profile shows some 370,000 distinct CDR3 sequences, approximately 25% of them singletons. The sequencing used peripheral blood mononuclear cells (PBMCs), collected when the disease was refractory, from a patient treated with antithyroid drugs. The receptors were gathered from a middle-aged woman with Graves disease.

This clonotype was found many times. V and J are TRBV5-1 and TRBJ1-1, with TRBD1 identical over 9 bases. V shed 7 bases, J shed 0 bases, and the junction held 10 bases outside the gene matches. CDR1 is SGHRS and CDR2 is YFSETQ in the germline V gene. This CDR3 is 16 amino acids long. CDR3 sequence (DNA): TGCGCCAGCCAAGACCGACAGGGGGGCATGAACACTGAAGCTTTCTTT. Protein product: CASQDRQGGMNTEAFF.

This clonotype was found many times. This chain links TRBV7-8 with TRBJ2-7; the match to TRBD1 covers 9 bases. The length of the CDR3 is 16 residues. Unmatched junction bases numbered 11, after V lost 5 bases and J lost 3 bases. Germline-derived CDR1 and CDR2 are SGHVS and FQNEAQ. The CDR3: CASSPSGTGNLYEQYF. The CDR3 bases are TGTGCCAGCAGCCCCTCCGGGACAGGGAACCTCTACGAGCAGTACTTC.

This clonotype has ten or more counts. The rearrangement links TRBV28 to TRBJ1-1; D gene uncertain. V lost 6 bases and J lost 5, with 10 bases in between. CDR3 length equals 12 residues. CDR1 and CDR2 (germline): MDHEN, SYDVKM. In DNA form, the CDR3 reads TGTGCCAGCAGCCGCTTCGGGACTGAAGCTTTCTTT. Its translation is CASSRFGTEAFF.

The sample holds many counts of this clonotype. The V gene is TRBV30, the J gene TRBJ2-5; the D is unclear. CDR3 length equals 15 residues. Germline loops: CDR1 GTSNPN, CDR2 SVGIG (reference sequence). Trimming pared 4 bases from V and 3 bases from J, leaving 18 bases between. The CDR3, as DNA: TGTGCCTGGATATACGGCAGGTCACTGAAAGAGACCCAGTACTTC. This translates into CAWIYGRSLKETQYF. Full variable domain (rest looked up from reference TRBV30 and TRBJ2-5): SQTIHQWPATLVQPVGSPLSLECTVEGTSNPNLYWYRQAAGRGLQLLFYSVGIGQISSEVPQNLSASRPQDRQFILSSKKLLLSDSGFYLCAWIYGRSLKETQYFGPGTRLLVL.

As concerns this clonotype: A read error may produce the germline difference seen at one junction end. This chain connects TRBV5-1 to TRBJ1-3; maybe TRBD1 (6 bases). Looked up from germline, CDR1 is SGHRS and CDR2 is YFSETQ. This CDR3 contains 14 residues. CDR3 DNA sequence: TGCGCCAGCAACGAGGGGGTCTCTGGAAACACCATATATTTC. This translates into CASNEGVSGNTIYF.

Regarding this clonotype: A read error is possible here, since a much larger clone lies one base away. The V gene is TRBV27, the J gene TRBJ1-6; no reliable D call. The CDR3 covers 13 residues. Germline V gives CDR1 MNHEY, CDR2 SMNVEV (reference sequence). The ends were cut back, 4 bases at V and 5 bases at J, with 6 bases in the middle. The CDR3 nucleotides read TGTGCCAGCAGTTCTGACCATAATTCACCCCTCCACTTT. Protein: CASSSDHNSPLHF.

This sequence joins TRBV5-1 and TRBJ2-6; TRBD1 aligns across 7 bases. The V and J ends lost 9 bases and 4 bases, in that order; junction bases with no gene match: 13. This CDR3 spans 16 amino acids. Germline loops: CDR1 SGHRS, CDR2 YFSETQ. The CDR3 bases are TGCGCCAACAAAGACAGGGACGCGTCCGGGGCCAACGTCCTGACTTTC. Translating gives CANKDRDASGANVLTF.

This clonotype was picked up a small number of times. Relative to the germline gene, one junction end is altered; a read error may explain this. This sequence joins TRBV6-5 and TRBJ2-2; 8 bases line up with TRBD1. CDR1 and CDR2 from the germline V gene are MNHEY and SVGAGI. The CDR3 extends over 16 amino acids. The CDR3 spells CASSYTGQGATGGLFF. The CDR3 bases are TGTGCCAGCAGTTATACCGGACAGGGTGCCACCGGGGGGCTGTTTTTT.

This clonotype was observed a handful of times. The chain is built from TRBV30 and TRBJ1-5; D is undetermined. CDR1 is GTSNPN and CDR2 is SVGIG in the germline V gene (reference sequence). This CDR3 is 13 amino acids long. Trimming removed 0 bases from V and 7 bases from J, with 10 bases in between. The CDR3 spells CAWSVTGLQPQHF. DNA for the CDR3: TGTGCCTGGAGTGTAACCGGGTTACAGCCCCAGCATTTT.

As for this clonotype: Given a much more abundant clone one base away, this may be a read error. The chain joins TRBV7-2 to TRBJ2-7; D call uncertain. The CDR3 has 12 amino acids. Germline loops: CDR1 SGHTA, CDR2 FQGNSA. V dropped 3 bases and J dropped 2 bases, with 5 bases sitting between them. The CDR3, as DNA: TGTGCCAGCAGCTTTAACACCTACGAGCAGTACTTC. Its protein is CASSFNTYEQYF.

With respect to this clonotype: A much larger clone sits a single nucleotide away, making a read error possible. The genes are TRBV12-3 or TRBV12-4 and TRBJ2-3, with D uncertain. V lost 5 bases to trimming and J lost 10 bases, with 16 bases between them. The CDR3 totals 13 residues. CDR3 amino acids: CASSPGINYPQYF. The CDR3 bases are TGTGCCAGCAGTCCGGGCATAAACTATCCGCAGTATTTT.

This clonotype was found many times. This chain links TRBV28 with TRBJ1-4; no clear D gene. V gave up 2 bases and J gave up 10 bases, with 5 bases separating them. The CDR3 totals 11 residues. Germline V CDR1 and CDR2: MDHEN, SYDVKM. The CDR3 sequence: CASSLPGKLFF. The CDR3 nucleotides are TGTGCCAGCAGTTTACCCGGAAAACTGTTTTTT.

This clonotype was counted ten times or more. CDR3 in amino acids: CASMKWGLAGESETQYF. The CDR3 DNA sequence: TGTGCCAGCATGAAATGGGGACTAGCGGGAGAATCGGAGACCCAGTACTTC. This chain joins TRBV2 and TRBJ2-5; TRBD2 matches 14 bases. J lost 5 bases, V lost 7 bases, and 12 bases had no gene match. This CDR3 comprises 17 residues. Germline V CDR1 and CDR2: SNHLY, FYNNEI.

The chain carries TRBV24-1 and TRBJ2-2; perhaps D is TRBD1 or TRBD2 (5 bases each). The CDR3 is made up of 15 amino acids. Trimming removed 4 bases from V and 8 bases from J, with 16 bases in between. Per the germline V gene, CDR1 is KGHDR and CDR2 is SFDVKD. CDR3 loop: CATSETLRGAGELFF. The CDR3 DNA reads TGTGCCACCAGTGAAACCCTGAGGGGTGCGGGGGAGCTGTTTTTT.

This clonotype was recorded at least ten times. This chain links TRBV12-5 with TRBJ2-5; maybe TRBD1 (6 bases). Germline CDR1 reads LGHNT; CDR2 reads FRNRAP. CDR3 length: 15 residues. V gave up 4 bases and J gave up 2 bases, with 14 bases separating them. This CDR3 is CASGCAWTEQETQYF. The DNA for the CDR3 is TGTGCTAGTGGTTGCGCCTGGACAGAGCAAGAGACCCAGTACTTC.

This clonotype was detected many times. The gene calls are TRBV28 and TRBJ2-5; TRBD2 matches at 8 bases. The CDR3 has 16 residues. Unmatched junction bases numbered 9, after V lost 6 bases and J lost 0 bases. The germline V gene has CDR1 MDHEN and CDR2 SYDVKM. CDR3 DNA sequence: TGTGCCAGCAGCCCACACTCGCGGGAGGACCAAGAGACCCAGTACTTC. Its translation is CASSPHSREDQETQYF.

For this clonotype: Germline and junction disagree at one end, which may indicate a read error. The chain uses TRBV10-3 and TRBJ2-5, with 8 bases that match TRBD1. CDR1 is ENHRY and CDR2 is SYGVKD in the germline V gene. This CDR3 contains 16 residues. CDR3 in DNA: TGTGCCAGCAGTCAAACGAGGACAGGGAAAACGAGGACCCAGTACTTC. This gives the protein CASSQTRTGKTRTQYF.

There are many counts of this clonotype. The CDR3 sequence is CASSLGATGNEKLFF. CDR3 in DNA: TGTGCCAGCAGCCTGGGGGCCACAGGCAATGAAAAACTGTTTTTT. The rearrangement links TRBV7-8 to TRBJ1-4; D may be TRBD1 (6 bases). The CDR3 totals 15 residues. Trimming removed 5 bases from V and 5 bases from J, with 15 bases in between. CDR1 is SGHVS, CDR2 FQNEAQ, per germline.

This clonotype was observed a handful of times. The J gene is TRBJ2-7, the V gene TRBV5-5; D is undetermined. Germline lookup yields CDR1 SGHKS and CDR2 YYEKEE (reference sequence). This CDR3 is 14 amino acids long. The V end lost 2 bases, the J end lost 2 bases, and 11 bases lay between the germline ends. CDR3 amino acids: CASSLGRFTYEQYF. The CDR3 DNA reads TGTGCCAGCAGCTTAGGGCGGTTCACCTACGAGCAGTACTTC.

This CDR3 reads CASSEKGWYNSPLHF. The CDR3 DNA reads as TGTGCCAGCAGCGAGAAGGGGTGGTATAATTCACCCCTCCACTTT. J is TRBJ1-6 and V is TRBV28; TRBD1 is a possible D gene (5 bases). Germline CDR1 is MDHEN and CDR2 is SYDVKM. Trimming removed 6 bases at V and 4 bases at J, with 13 bases between. The length of the CDR3 is 15 residues.